These 5 T cell receptor beta chains came from one sample sequenced in a study of shared clonotypes between healthy human individuals. The repertoire was sequenced with immunoSEQ multiplex PCR; TCRdb's copy has only in-frame clones and lacks some. Of 600,000 to 750,000 clones in the sample, just under 75% were seen once. The specimen was memory CD4+ T cells sorted from blood. Regarding subset: CD45RA-negative fraction. The receptors stem from a woman aged 25 to 39 in good health.

This chain joins TRBV28 and TRBJ2-7; D tentatively reads TRBD1 or TRBD2 (5 bases each). V was pared by 8 bases and J by 4 bases, with 21 bases between. Germline CDR1 is MDHEN and CDR2 is SYDVKM. The CDR3 extends over 15 amino acids. The chain's CDR3 is CASLRRDGAIYEQYF. The DNA of the CDR3 is TGTGCCAGCCTCCGTCGGGACGGTGCTATATACGAGCAGTACTTC.

The genes are TRBV6-6 and TRBJ2-7, with D possibly being TRBD1 or TRBD2 (5 bases each). The CDR3 consists of 15 residues. Trimming cost V 6 bases and J 0 bases, with 15 bases left between them. Germline V lookup: CDR1 MNHNY, CDR2 SVGAGI (reference sequence). Here the CDR3 reads CASRPGTGSSYEQYF. In DNA form, the CDR3 reads TGTGCCAGCAGACCCGGGACGGGGAGCTCCTACGAGCAGTACTTC.

The rearrangement links TRBV19 to TRBJ2-1, with 7 bases aligning to TRBD1. The V gene end was trimmed by 10 bases and the J gene end by 5 bases; junction bases not matched to a gene: 11. CDR1 is LNHDA and CDR2 is SQIVND in the germline V gene (reference sequence). CDR3 size: 14 residues. CDR3 sequence reads: CATIRGRVDNEQFF. CDR3 nucleotide sequence: TGTGCCACCATAAGGGGGCGGGTAGACAATGAGCAGTTCTTC.

The chain uses TRBV28 and TRBJ1-5; D unresolved. The V gene's germline CDR1 is MDHEN and CDR2 SYDVKM. The CDR3 consists of 15 residues. Trimming took 4 bases from V and 4 from J, leaving 14 bases between them. CDR3 sequence: CASSSPEGRNQPQHF. CDR3 sequence (DNA): TGTGCCAGCAGTTCCCCCGAGGGTCGTAATCAGCCCCAGCATTTT.

A few counts support this clone. The chain is built from TRBV5-1 and TRBJ2-2; D is undetermined. V dropped 4 bases and J dropped 2 bases, with 9 bases sitting between them. CDR1 is SGHRS and CDR2 is YFSETQ in the germline V gene. The CDR3 is 14 residues long. CDR3 sequence (DNA): TGCGCCAGCAGCCCCGCCCCCAACACCGGGGAGCTGTTTTTT. The encoded protein is CASSPAPNTGELFF.